The clone carrying this T cell receptor beta chain has just a few counts. A read error may be the cause here, since a much bigger clone is one base away. These data come from a study of read filtering for tumor transcriptome and immune sequencing. This CDR3 has 18 amino acids. V was cut by 0 bases and J by 2 bases, with 18 bases left in between. Per the germline V gene, CDR1 is MGHRA and CDR2 is YSYEKL. Molecular barcoded adaptors covering alpha/delta and beta/gamma chains were used on roughly 370 ng RNA. TCRdb re-called the reads with MiXCR, one entry per CDR3 protein. The sample has 100,000 to 150,000 distinct CDR3 sequences; over 10% are singletons.

Sequenced sample: a population of CD138-negative cells sorted from bone marrow. The source of this sequence is a donor aged 40 or older with multiple myeloma. The chain joins TRBV4-1 to TRBJ2-3; TRBD2 might be the D (7 bases). CDR3 in DNA: TGCGCCAGCAGCCAAGATCAAGGACGGGGGGCGAACACAGATACGCAGTATTTT. This sequence encodes CASSQDQGRGANTDTQYF.